A single sample is the source of the 12 T cell receptor beta chains below, sequenced in a study of T cells in Graves' hyperthyroidism and ophthalmopathy. From RNA transcripts, TCR beta CDR3 regions were amplified. Carried out on the TCR CDR3, a first-round RT-PCR used the HTBI primer set. MiXCR, run by TCRdb on the multiplex PCR reads, gives a single entry per CDR3 protein. This table has hundreds of thousands of distinct CDR3 sequences, more than 14% appearing once. What was sequenced was blood. The receptors were sampled from a woman between 45 and 65 years old with Graves' ophthalmopathy.

This clonotype was seen ten or more times. The rearrangement joins TRBV10-3 to TRBJ2-2; 9 bases line up with TRBD2. CDR1 ENHRY and CDR2 SYGVKD come from the germline V gene. This CDR3 has 17 amino acids. Trimming removed 6 bases from V and 3 bases from J; junction bases left unmatched: 11. CDR3: CAISGGSGRSHTGELFF. The CDR3 nucleotides are TGTGCCATCAGCGGGGGAAGCGGGAGGTCACACACCGGGGAGCTGTTTTTT.

V and J are TRBV7-2 and TRBJ2-1; perhaps TRBD2 as D (5 bases). The CDR3 is made up of 17 amino acids. Germline V gene data show CDR1 as SGHTA and CDR2 as FQGNSA. V gave up 8 bases and J gave up 0 bases, with 20 bases separating them. The DNA of the CDR3 is TGTGCCAGCGACTTAGACTTAACGGGAAGCTCCTACAATGAGCAGTTCTTC. It yields the protein CASDLDLTGSSYNEQFF.

There are many counts of this clonotype. The V call is TRBV2, the J call TRBJ2-2; D is undetermined. Germline CDR1 is SNHLY and CDR2 is FYNNEI. The ends were cut back, 5 bases at V and 7 bases at J, with 14 bases in the middle. The CDR3 runs to 14 residues. CDR3 in DNA: TGTGCCAGCAGTTTCCTTTGGGCCGACGGGGAGCTGTTTTTT. Its protein is CASSFLWADGELFF. The complete variable domain, with remaining parts taken from reference TRBV2 and TRBJ2-2, reads EPEVTQTPSHQVTQMGQEVILRCVPISNHLYFYWYRQILGQKVEFLVSFYNNEISEKSEIFDDQFSVERPDGSNFTLKIRSTKLEDSAMYFCASSFLWADGELFFGEGSRLTVL.

This clonotype was counted many times. The chain links TRBV12-3 or TRBV12-4 to TRBJ2-7; D unclear. Trimming cost V 3 bases and J 2 bases, with 8 bases left between them. CDR3 length: 13 residues. CDR3 nucleotide sequence: TGTGCCAGCAGTTTCGGCCAGACCTACGAGCAGTACTTC. Its protein is CASSFGQTYEQYF.

J is TRBJ2-1 and V is TRBV28, with D perhaps matching TRBD1 (5 bases). V was shortened by 3 bases and J by 10 bases, with 19 bases between the two germline ends. Germline assignment: CDR1 MDHEN and CDR2 SYDVKM. This CDR3 contains 15 residues. Written as DNA, the CDR3 is TGTGCCAGCAGTTTTGGCGCGACAGCCCGTCCCGAGCAGTTCTTC. Its protein product is CASSFGATARPEQFF.

This rearrangement joins TRBV24-1 to TRBJ2-3; D remains unclear. V lost 1 base and J 0 bases, leaving 1 base between the germline ends. The CDR3 covers 13 residues. CDR1 and CDR2 from the germline V gene are KGHDR and SFDVKD. CDR3: CATSDLSTDTQYF. CDR3 sequence (DNA): TGTGCCACCAGTGATTTAAGCACAGATACGCAGTATTTT.

This clonotype came up many times. The rearrangement joins TRBV20-1 to TRBJ2-6; the D is unclear. V lost 5 bases and J lost 0, with 14 bases in between. Germline CDR1 is DFQATT and CDR2 is SNEGSKA (reference sequence). This CDR3 has 16 amino acids. CDR3 sequence: CSASAKTYSGANVLTF. CDR3 nucleotides: TGCAGTGCTTCAGCGAAAACGTACTCTGGGGCCAACGTCCTGACTTTC.

This clonotype was detected many times. The chain joins TRBV28 to TRBJ2-7; 7 nucleotides line up with TRBD1. J gave up 3 bases and V 7 bases, and 9 bases lay outside the gene matches. Germline values: CDR1 MDHEN, CDR2 SYDVKM. The CDR3 sequence is 14 residues long. The CDR3 DNA is TGTGCCAGCACCCAATTACAGGGGCTCTACGAGCAGTACTTC. Its protein product is CASTQLQGLYEQYF.

This clonotype was seen many times. This chain connects TRBV2 to TRBJ2-2; 7 nucleotides agree with TRBD2. J gave up 5 bases and V 2 bases, and 11 bases lay outside the gene matches. Germline values: CDR1 SNHLY, CDR2 FYNNEI. The CDR3 loop spans 17 amino acids. The CDR3 sequence: CASSELEAGAYTGELFF. DNA for the CDR3: TGTGCCAGCAGTGAACTGGAGGCGGGAGCTTATACCGGGGAGCTGTTTTTT.

This clonotype was counted many times. V usage is TRBV12-3 or TRBV12-4 and J usage is TRBJ2-2; D is undetermined. The CDR3 has 12 amino acids. V lost 6 bases, J lost 7 bases, and 9 bases lay in between. The CDR3 sequence: CASSMIGGELFF. CDR3 bases: TGTGCCAGCAGCATGATTGGCGGGGAGCTGTTTTTT.

This clonotype was counted many times. The chain is built from TRBV18 and TRBJ2-1, with 11 positions matching TRBD2. V lost 4 bases and J lost 5; bases outside the gene matches: 10. Germline CDR1 and CDR2: KGHSH and LQKENI. There are 17 residues in the CDR3. CDR3 in DNA: TGTGCCAGCTCACGGACCACAGGACTAGCGGGCAACAATGAGCAGTTCTTC. Translated, it gives CASSRTTGLAGNNEQFF.

This clonotype was recorded at least ten times. This chain uses TRBV6-2 or TRBV6-3 with TRBJ1-2; D possibly corresponds to TRBD1 (5 bases). This CDR3 has 14 amino acids. The V end was cut by 5 bases, the J end by 4 bases, with 14 bases between. Germline values: CDR1 MNHEY, CDR2 SVGEGT. The CDR3 loop reads CASSTSGSGYGYTF. In DNA, the CDR3 is TGTGCCAGCAGTACGTCAGGGAGTGGCTATGGCTACACCTTC.